This T cell receptor beta chain was found in a study of blood T cell repertoires in COVID-19. Study-wide background: Samples of COVID-19 (acute and convalescent) were obtained from the United States, Italy and Spain. In each case, the material was cDNA or gDNA derived from T cells, B-cell-depleted T cells, or PBMCs.

As processed by the authors: Amplifying reference gene primers gave estimates of nucleated cell counts. TCRdb's copy holds only in-frame clones and misses some; the assay was immunoSEQ multiplex PCR. The V and J calls and the clone size are those of that table, but D and trimming were determined from the DNA. Here the sample spans around 41,000 clones, around 83% being singletons. The ends lost 0 bases at V and 4 bases at J; junction bases unmatched: 9. CDR1 and CDR2 from the germline V gene are SGHRS and YFSETQ. This CDR3 comprises 16 residues. This sequence was found in a woman of 80 years or more with active or convalescent COVID-19. The chain joins TRBV5-1 to TRBJ2-5, with TRBD1 matching 7 bases. Input material: peripheral blood. The CDR3: CASSLEAGGSGETQYF. Here the CDR3 DNA reads TGCGCCAGCAGCTTGGAGGCAGGGGGAAGCGGAGAGACCCAGTACTTC. Together with reference TRBV5-1 and TRBJ2-5, the CDR3 gives the full variable domain: KAGVTQTPRYLIKTRGQQVTLSCSPISGHRSVSWYQQTPGQGLQFLFEYFSETQRNKGNFPGRFSGRQFSNSRSEMNVSTLELGDSALYLCASSLEAGGSGETQYFGPGTRLLVL.